One and the same sample provided the 20 T cell receptor delta chains below, sequenced in a study of gamma-delta T cells after stem cell transplantation. TCRdb applied CATT to the RT-PCR reads for clone calling. This sample carries roughly 4,700 delta-chain clones, more than 1.5% of them seen once, and the ten largest clones take 32%. The sequencing input was gamma-delta T cells. These TCRs come from a human donor. It is not recorded whose cells these are; they may come from a transplant donor.

This clone occurred a few times. TCRdb's protein for this DNA is that of a much larger clone and differs from the translation at residue 3, likely a read error; the protein shown is the DNA translation. The rearrangement links TRDV2 to TRDJ3; 9 bases are shared with TRDD3. The V gene's germline CDR1 is GEAIGNYY and CDR2 EKD. The CDR3 covers 21 residues. In DNA form, the CDR3 reads TGTGCCCGTGACACAGCAGGGGGATACCCCAGCACCACCTGGGACACCCGACAGATGTTTTTC. This codes for CARDTAGGYPSTTWDTRQMFF.

With respect to this clone: Translating this DNA gives a protein that differs at residue 8 from the TCRdb one, which belongs to a much larger clone; a read error is likely, and the protein shown is this translation. The chain carries TRDV2 and TRDJ1; D possibly uses TRDD2 or TRDD3 (5 bases each). Germline assignment: CDR1 GEAIGNYY and CDR2 EKD. Trimming stripped 3 bases from V and 0 bases from J, with 34 bases between. The CDR3 extends over 22 amino acids. The CDR3 sequence is CACDPLPDLLGRTLGNTDKLIF. The CDR3 DNA sequence: TGTGCCTGTGACCCGCTTCCAGATCTGCTGGGTCGAACCCTTGGGAACACCGATAAACTCATCTTT.

With regard to this clone: The same CDR3 also results from other DNA sequences found in this sample. The CDR3 DNA follows: TGTGCCTGTGACATTCTGGGGGATACAAGGACCGATAAACTCATCTTT. Amino acids: CACDILGDTRTDKLIF. The chain carries TRDV2 and TRDJ1, with 11 nucleotides matching TRDD3. Germline V lookup: CDR1 GEAIGNYY, CDR2 EKD. The V gene end was trimmed by 2 bases and the J gene end by 2 bases; junction bases not matched to a gene: 6. This CDR3 has 16 amino acids.

This clone was detected only a few times. The protein held in TCRdb is that of a much larger clone and does not match this DNA's translation at residue 3, likely because of a read error; the protein shown is translated from the DNA. The gene calls are TRDV2 and TRDJ1; possibly TRDD3 for D (5 bases). Per germline, CDR1 GEAIGNYY and CDR2 EKD. The CDR3 runs 15 residues. CDR3 nucleotide sequence: TGTGCCTATGACACCGTTGGAGATATAGGGGAGTCACTCATCTTT. This sequence encodes CAYDTVGDIGESLIF.

This clone has just a few counts. Being one base from a much bigger clone, this may be a read error. This sample includes further DNA sequences coding for the same CDR3. The CDR3 here is CACDPLVLGEFTDKLIF. CDR3 in DNA: TGTGCCTGTGACCCCCTAGTACTGGGGGAGTTTACCGATAAACTCATCTTT. The chain joins TRDV2 to TRDJ1, with 9 bases that match TRDD3. CDR3 length: 17 amino acids. Per the germline V gene, CDR1 is GEAIGNYY and CDR2 is EKD. The V segment lost 3 bases and the J segment 2 bases; nucleotides outside the gene matches: 12.

This clone has a handful of counts. The TCRdb protein, from a much larger clone, departs from this DNA's translation at residue 5, likely by read error; the protein shown derives from the DNA. V usage is TRDV2 and J usage is TRDJ1, with TRDD3 matching 11 bases. The V gene's germline CDR1 is GEAIGNYY and CDR2 EKD. With 0 bases clipped from V and 0 bases from J, the junction kept 8 bases outside the gene matches. The CDR3 loop spans 18 amino acids. This chain's CDR3 is CACDTVLGDKGDTDKLIF. CDR3 nucleotides: TGTGCCTGTGACACCGTACTGGGGGATAAGGGGGACACCGATAAACTCATCTTT.

The V call is TRDV2, the J call TRDJ1, with TRDD3 matching 12 bases. J was trimmed by 8 bases and V by 0 bases; bases with no gene match: 18. The CDR3 is 19 amino acids. The V gene's germline CDR1 is GEAIGNYY and CDR2 EKD. CDR3 DNA sequence: TGTGCCTGTGACACCTTAAACCTGGGGGATACGCCAGCAGGAAAAAAACTCATCTTT. As protein: CACDTLNLGDTPAGKKLIF.

This clone is large by share. The sample holds other DNA sequences that translate to the same CDR3. The chain joins TRDV2 to TRDJ1; 10 nucleotides line up with TRDD3. The CDR3 sequence is 17 residues long. With 1 base clipped from V and 0 bases from J, the junction kept 7 bases outside the gene matches. Looked up from germline, CDR1 is GEAIGNYY and CDR2 is EKD. CDR3 region: CACDTVGGYGDTDKLIF. As DNA, the CDR3 is TGTGCCTGTGACACTGTAGGGGGATACGGTGACACCGATAAACTCATCTTT.

This clone showed up just a few times. The protein held in TCRdb is that of a much larger clone and does not match this DNA's translation at residue 8, likely because of a read error; the protein shown is translated from the DNA. This chain connects TRDV2 to TRDJ1; TRDD3 is a possible D gene (5 bases). The germline V gene encodes CDR1 GEAIGNYY and CDR2 EKD. The V and J ends lost 3 bases and 1 base respectively, with 17 bases between them. The CDR3 contains 16 residues. CDR3 bases: TGTGCCTGTGACCCTTTACTGGAGGATTCCACCGATAAACTCATCTTT. Amino acids: CACDPLLEDSTDKLIF.

This clone occurred a few times. A far larger clone lies a single base away; this is likely a read error. This sample also contains other DNA sequences that code for the same CDR3. The chain couples TRDV2 to TRDJ3; the match to TRDD3 covers 8 bases. V dropped 0 bases and J dropped 0; count of bases not matched to a gene: 18. Germline CDR1 and CDR2: GEAIGNYY and EKD. The CDR3 is 23 residues long. CDR3 DNA: TGTGCCTGTGACACCGTTGTCCGGGATACGCCGGAGGAAACCTCCTGGGACACCCGACAGATGTTTTTC. Its protein is CACDTVVRDTPEETSWDTRQMFF.

This clone was seen more than once but under ten times. TCRdb assigns this DNA the protein of a much larger clone, which departs from its translation at residue 5; this likely reflects a read error, and the protein shown comes from translating the DNA. J is TRDJ1 and V is TRDV2, with 8 bases identical to TRDD3. The CDR3 has 19 residues. J lost 0 bases, V lost 3 bases, and 17 bases had no gene match. Germline V gives CDR1 GEAIGNYY, CDR2 EKD. The CDR3 DNA is TGTGCCTGTGACGCCGTACGGGATACGACGCTTGTATACACCGATAAACTCATCTTT. It translates to CACDAVRDTTLVYTDKLIF.

This clone was observed a handful of times. The translation of this DNA and the TCRdb protein of a much larger clone differ at residue 3, probably owing to a read error; the protein shown here is translated from the DNA. The V gene is TRDV2, the J gene TRDJ3; TRDD3 aligns across 9 bases. The CDR3 runs to 22 residues. Germline V gene lookup returns CDR1 GEAIGNYY and CDR2 EKD. The DNA of the CDR3 is TGTGCCAGTGACCATCCACCTCTGGGGGATTCCCCAAGTCCCTGGGACACCCGACAGATGTTTTTC. This gives the protein CASDHPPLGDSPSPWDTRQMFF.

This clone was detected a few times. It differs at one base from a far larger clone, so likely a read error. The identical CDR3 is also encoded by other nucleotide sequences in the sample. J is TRDJ1 and V is TRDV2; 11 bases fit TRDD3. CDR3 length: 15 amino acids. J lost 8 bases, V lost 6 bases, and 13 bases had no gene match. Germline-derived CDR1 and CDR2 are GEAIGNYY and EKD. The CDR3 is CACLLLGDKGDKLIF. CDR3 DNA: TGTGCCTGTCTTCTACTGGGGGATAAGGGCGACAAACTCATCTTT.

This clone turned up a few times. The TCRdb protein comes from a much larger clone and disagrees with this DNA's translation at residues 8 and 9, likely due to a read error; the protein given here is derived from the DNA. The chain combines TRDV2 with TRDJ1; D is unclear. Trimming left V 6 bases short and J 4 bases short, with 23 bases between. The CDR3 sequence is 16 residues long. The germline V gene encodes CDR1 GEAIGNYY and CDR2 EKD. In DNA form, the CDR3 reads TGTGCCTGTTATTCGATTACTGAGAGATATGTCGATAAACTCATCTTT. Translated: CACYSITERYVDKLIF.

A word on this clone: A far larger clone differs by one base, so this is likely a read error. This specimen includes other DNA sequences encoding the same CDR3. The chain uses TRDV2 and TRDJ1, with 8 bases lining up with TRDD3. The V gene end was trimmed by 1 base and the J gene end by 0 bases; junction bases not matched to a gene: 12. The CDR3 loop spans 18 amino acids. Germline loops: CDR1 GEAIGNYY, CDR2 EKD. CDR3 sequence: CACDTLTGGYENTDKLIF. Here the CDR3 DNA reads TGTGCCTGTGACACGCTGACTGGGGGGTACGAGAACACCGATAAACTCATCTTT.

This clone was seen only a few times. The chain is built from TRDV2 and TRDJ1, with 11 bases lining up with TRDD3. Germline CDR1 is GEAIGNYY and CDR2 is EKD. The J segment lost 0 bases and the V segment lost 1 base, leaving 21 bases of the junction unmatched. The CDR3 contains 22 residues. The CDR3 sequence is CACDTLGISVGDTMGYTDKLIF. The DNA of the CDR3 is TGTGCCTGTGACACGTTAGGTATTTCCGTGGGGGATACGATGGGGTACACCGATAAACTCATCTTT.

This clone was found a few times. The mismatch at residue 15 between this DNA's translation and the TCRdb protein of a much larger clone likely reflects a read error; the protein shown is translated from the DNA. The chain uses TRDV2 and TRDJ1; the D gene could be TRDD2 or TRDD3 (6 bases each). CDR1 GEAIGNYY and CDR2 EKD come from the germline V gene. This CDR3 region has 17 residues. The CDR3 nucleotides read TGTGCCTGTGACACCGTGGGGATCCTACCTAACACCGATAAACCCATCTTT. Amino acid sequence: CACDTVGILPNTDKPIF.

This clone appeared once. The V call is TRDV2, the J call TRDJ1; D not resolved. Germline V gives CDR1 GEAIGNYY, CDR2 EKD. The CDR3 consists of 13 residues. V lost 0 bases, J lost 1 base, and 5 bases lay in between. The CDR3 region is CACDTELTDKLIF. In nucleotides, the CDR3 is TGTGCCTGTGACACCGAGCTCACCGATAAACTCATCTTT.

The chain links TRDV2 to TRDJ1; 9 bases align to TRDD3. CDR1 and CDR2 (germline): GEAIGNYY, EKD. There are 15 residues in the CDR3. With V trimmed by 4 bases and J by 0 bases, 5 bases remained unmatched. CDR3 amino acids: CACEELGENTDKLIF. CDR3 DNA sequence: TGTGCCTGTGAAGAACTGGGGGAAAACACCGATAAACTCATCTTT.

In regard to this clone: Being one base from a much bigger clone, this may be a read error. Other DNA sequences in the sample encode the same CDR3. The chain recombines TRDV2 with TRDJ1; 13 nucleotides line up with TRDD3. Germline CDR1 reads GEAIGNYY; CDR2 reads EKD. This CDR3 comprises 18 residues. Germline trimming cut 0 bases from V and 8 bases from J; bases unmatched to any gene: 14. This chain's CDR3 is CACDTLLGDTPAGKKLIF. The CDR3 bases are TGTGCCTGTGACACCTTACTGGGGGATACGCCAGCAGGAAAAAAACTCATCTTT.